These 5 T cell receptor beta chains were sequenced from one sample in a study of identical twins. TCRdb independently ran MiXCR on the 5' RACE reads; one entry per CDR3 protein. The sample holds 1.5 million or so distinct CDR3 sequences; more than 30% are singletons and the top ten take 0.27%. Sequenced sample: cord blood. The receptors were sampled from a newborn girl in good health.

The chain joins TRBV4-1 to TRBJ2-4, with D possibly called TRBD1 or TRBD2 (5 bases each). The V gene's germline CDR1 is MGHRA and CDR2 YSYEKL. V lost 1 base and J 3 bases, leaving 16 bases between the germline ends. The CDR3 covers 17 residues. The CDR3 DNA follows: TGCGCCAGCAGCCAAGGGTCCGGGGCGCTAGTCAAAAACATTCAGTACTTC. This gives the protein CASSQGSGALVKNIQYF.

The rearrangement joins TRBV7-8 to TRBJ2-7; 10 bases map to TRBD2. The end of the DNA fits TRBJ2-5 better, so the J call may be wrong. The CDR3 contains 15 residues. Germline values: CDR1 SGHVS, CDR2 FQNEAQ. The DNA for the CDR3 is TGTGCCAGCAGCTTCCAAGCGGGGGGGGCGGAGACCCAGTACTTC. This sequence encodes CASSFQAGGAETQYF.

The chain recombines TRBV28 with TRBJ2-2; tentative D call: TRBD2 (6 bases). Germline lookup yields CDR1 MDHEN and CDR2 SYDVKM. The CDR3 length is 13 residues. V lost 7 bases to trimming and J lost 6 bases, with 12 bases between them. The DNA for the CDR3 is TGTGCCAGCACCGTTGCGGGGTCCGGGGAGCTGTTTTTT. Its protein product is CASTVAGSGELFF.

V gene TRBV20-1 combines with J gene TRBJ1-2; 7 bases agree with TRBD1. This CDR3 contains 12 residues. Trimming cost V 6 bases and J 4 bases; bases outside gene matches: 5. Germline V gives CDR1 DFQATT, CDR2 SNEGSKA (reference sequence). The CDR3: CSAMTGIYGYTF. As DNA, the CDR3 is TGCAGTGCCATGACAGGGATCTATGGCTACACCTTC.

The chain is built from TRBV27 and TRBJ2-6, with TRBD2 as a possible D gene (5 bases). Germline V lookup: CDR1 MNHEY, CDR2 SMNVEV (reference sequence). CDR3 length: 16 residues. Trimming took off 2 bases at V and 4 bases at J, with 12 bases between the two ends. This chain's CDR3 is CASSLGRGAGANVLTF. The CDR3 region has the DNA TGTGCCAGCAGTTTAGGTCGGGGAGCGGGGGCCAACGTCCTGACTTTC.